The TCR beta chain described here comes from a study of identical twins. One entry per CDR3 protein, called by TCRdb with MiXCR from the 5' RACE reads. There are some 500,000 distinct CDR3 sequences in the sample; 11% to 15% occur only once, and about 0.52% lies in the top ten. These data are also associated with another study on yellow fever vaccine responses in identical twins. That paper adds: After vaccination, twins' T cell response reportedly seemed partly convergent, partly personalized.

The sequenced sample consisted of CD4+ T cells sorted from blood. The sequence was collected from a young woman in good health.

Here the CDR3 reads CASSYLRGRQETQYF. In DNA form, the CDR3 reads TGTGCCAGCAGTTACCTCCGCGGGCGCCAAGAGACCCAGTACTTC. V gene TRBV6-2 or TRBV6-3 combines with J gene TRBJ2-5; tentatively, D is TRBD2 (5 bases). CDR3 length: 15 residues. The V end lost 2 bases, the J end lost 1 base, and 11 bases lay between the germline ends. The V gene's germline CDR1 is MNHEY and CDR2 SVGEGT.